This entry describes one T cell receptor beta chain. The sample originates from a study of blood T cell repertoires in COVID-19. Germline V gives CDR1 KGHSH, CDR2 LQKENI. The CDR3 totals 14 residues. V lost 3 bases, J lost 4 bases, and 5 bases stayed unmatched. Generated by immunoSEQ multiplex PCR, the TCRdb table keeps only in-frame clones and is missing some. Of 120,000 or so clones listed, 84% are singletons. J is TRBJ1-1 and V is TRBV18; TRBD1 matches at 7 bases. The material sequenced was peripheral blood. The source is a woman aged 25 to 45 who had recovered from COVID-19. CDR3 coding DNA: TGTGCCAGCTCACCTGCGGCAGGGGGCACTGAAGCTTTCTTT. It translates to CASSPAAGGTEAFF.